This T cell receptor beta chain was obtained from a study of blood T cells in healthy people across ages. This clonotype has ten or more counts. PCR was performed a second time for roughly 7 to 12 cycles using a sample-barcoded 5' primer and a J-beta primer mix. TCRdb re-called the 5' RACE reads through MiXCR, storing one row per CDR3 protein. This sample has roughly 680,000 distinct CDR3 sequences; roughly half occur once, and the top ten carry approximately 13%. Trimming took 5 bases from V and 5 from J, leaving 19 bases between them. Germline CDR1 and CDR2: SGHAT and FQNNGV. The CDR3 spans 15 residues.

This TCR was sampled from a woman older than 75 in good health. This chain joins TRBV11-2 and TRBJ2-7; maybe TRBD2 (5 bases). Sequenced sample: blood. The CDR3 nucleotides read TGTGCCAGCAGCACGGACTTGCTCCGAGTCAACGAGCAGTACTTC. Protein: CASSTDLLRVNEQYF.